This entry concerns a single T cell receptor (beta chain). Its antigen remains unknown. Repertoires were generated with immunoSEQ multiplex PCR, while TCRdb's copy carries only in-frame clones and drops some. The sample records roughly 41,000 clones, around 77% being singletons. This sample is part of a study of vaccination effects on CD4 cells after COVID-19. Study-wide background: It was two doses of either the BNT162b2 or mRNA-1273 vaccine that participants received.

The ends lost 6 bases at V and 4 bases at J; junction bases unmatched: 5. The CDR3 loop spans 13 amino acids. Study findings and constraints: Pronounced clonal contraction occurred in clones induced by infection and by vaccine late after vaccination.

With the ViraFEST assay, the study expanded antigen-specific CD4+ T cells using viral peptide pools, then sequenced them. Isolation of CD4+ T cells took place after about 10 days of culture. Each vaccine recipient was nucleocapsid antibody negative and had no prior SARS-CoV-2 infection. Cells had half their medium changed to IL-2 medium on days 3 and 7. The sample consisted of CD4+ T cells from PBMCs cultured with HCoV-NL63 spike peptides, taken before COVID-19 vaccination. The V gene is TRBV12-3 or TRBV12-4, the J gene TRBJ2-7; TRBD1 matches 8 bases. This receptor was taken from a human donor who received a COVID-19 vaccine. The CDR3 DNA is TGTGCCAGCAGCAGGGGGCGGGTATACGAGCAGTACGTC. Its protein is CASSRGRVYEQYV.